This T cell receptor (beta chain) comes out of a study of beta chain features in type 1 diabetes. Study information: The examined sorted cells totaled around 100,000,000 across samples.

As regards this clone: Antigen unknown.

Sequenced material consisted of expressed TCRB transcripts (all of the isolated RNA was reverse transcribed). Sequencing was performed with immunoSEQ multiplex PCR; in TCRdb, only in-frame clones are kept and a portion is missing. The profile shows about 300,000 clones, 13% of them singletons. The study, taken as a whole, reports: All four CD4+ subsets of Type 1 diabetes patients contained TCRB CDR3s that were moderately but significantly shorter. PCR could preferentially amplify shorter templates, alike in patients and controls. Sequencing of cDNA might inflate the share of cells that strongly express TCR.

The TCR was taken from a woman aged 18-29 years with type 1 diabetes. Sequencing was performed on naive CD4+ T cells from blood.

CDR3 protein: CASSRGAGGETQYF. In nucleotides, the CDR3 is TGCGCCAGCAGCCGGGGGGCAGGAGGGGAGACCCAGTACTTC. V usage is TRBV5-1 and J usage is TRBJ2-5; possibly TRBD2 for D (7 bases). This CDR3 is built from 14 residues. V was clipped by 4 bases and J by 5 bases, with 15 bases between them. In germline, CDR1 is SGHRS, CDR2 YFSETQ.